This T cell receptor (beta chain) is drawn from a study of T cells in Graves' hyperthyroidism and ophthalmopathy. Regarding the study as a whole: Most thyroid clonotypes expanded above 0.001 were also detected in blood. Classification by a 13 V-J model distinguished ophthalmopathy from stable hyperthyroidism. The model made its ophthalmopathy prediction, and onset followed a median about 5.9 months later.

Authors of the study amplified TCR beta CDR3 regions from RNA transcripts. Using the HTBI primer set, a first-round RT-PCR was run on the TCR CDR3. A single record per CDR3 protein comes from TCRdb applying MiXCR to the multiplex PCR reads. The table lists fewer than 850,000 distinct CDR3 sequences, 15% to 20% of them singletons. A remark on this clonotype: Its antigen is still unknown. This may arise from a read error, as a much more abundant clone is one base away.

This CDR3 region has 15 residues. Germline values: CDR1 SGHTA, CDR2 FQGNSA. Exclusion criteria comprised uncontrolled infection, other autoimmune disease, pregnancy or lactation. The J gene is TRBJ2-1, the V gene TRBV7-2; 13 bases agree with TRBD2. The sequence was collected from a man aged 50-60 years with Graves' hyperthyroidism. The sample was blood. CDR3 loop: CASSFGLAGVNEQLF. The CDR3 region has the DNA TGTGCCAGCAGCTTTGGACTAGCGGGAGTTAATGAGCAGCTCTTC.